This T cell receptor beta chain came from a study of blood T cell repertoires in COVID-19. This CDR3 is 15 amino acids long. V lost 5 bases, J lost 10 bases, and 20 bases lay in between. CDR1 and CDR2 (germline): SSHAT, FNYEAQ (reference sequence). Produced via immunoSEQ multiplex PCR; TCRdb's table is partial and in-frame only. The data show some 350,000 clones, with over 70% seen just once and just under 6.5% held by the top ten. Sample: peripheral blood. This receptor was identified in a woman between 50 and 59 years old with COVID-19, enrolled during active disease. This chain links TRBV7-7 with TRBJ1-4, with D possibly matching TRBD1 (5 bases). The CDR3 here is CASSKGVEGKGKLFF. DNA for the CDR3: TGTGCCAGCAGCAAAGGGGTGGAGGGGAAGGGAAAACTGTTTTTT.